One TCR beta chain is described in this entry. The sample carries other DNA sequences with the same CDR3. The entry originates in a study of T cell responses to AZD1222 COVID-19 vaccine. The assay was immunoSEQ multiplex PCR, and TCRdb's table has in-frame clones only and misses some. Among some 140,000 clones listed, over 85% were seen once. Trimming removed 1 base from V and 4 bases from J, with 4 bases in between. The CDR3 sequence is 12 residues long. The germline V gene encodes CDR1 SGHAT and CDR2 FQNNGV. V and J are TRBV11-2 and TRBJ1-2; unclear D gene. The sequence came from an adult in good health. The source was peripheral blood, collected on day 0 of AZD1222 vaccination. The CDR3, as DNA: TGTGCCAGCAGCTTAGGGGGCTATGGCTACACCTTC. It codes for CASSLGGYGYTF.